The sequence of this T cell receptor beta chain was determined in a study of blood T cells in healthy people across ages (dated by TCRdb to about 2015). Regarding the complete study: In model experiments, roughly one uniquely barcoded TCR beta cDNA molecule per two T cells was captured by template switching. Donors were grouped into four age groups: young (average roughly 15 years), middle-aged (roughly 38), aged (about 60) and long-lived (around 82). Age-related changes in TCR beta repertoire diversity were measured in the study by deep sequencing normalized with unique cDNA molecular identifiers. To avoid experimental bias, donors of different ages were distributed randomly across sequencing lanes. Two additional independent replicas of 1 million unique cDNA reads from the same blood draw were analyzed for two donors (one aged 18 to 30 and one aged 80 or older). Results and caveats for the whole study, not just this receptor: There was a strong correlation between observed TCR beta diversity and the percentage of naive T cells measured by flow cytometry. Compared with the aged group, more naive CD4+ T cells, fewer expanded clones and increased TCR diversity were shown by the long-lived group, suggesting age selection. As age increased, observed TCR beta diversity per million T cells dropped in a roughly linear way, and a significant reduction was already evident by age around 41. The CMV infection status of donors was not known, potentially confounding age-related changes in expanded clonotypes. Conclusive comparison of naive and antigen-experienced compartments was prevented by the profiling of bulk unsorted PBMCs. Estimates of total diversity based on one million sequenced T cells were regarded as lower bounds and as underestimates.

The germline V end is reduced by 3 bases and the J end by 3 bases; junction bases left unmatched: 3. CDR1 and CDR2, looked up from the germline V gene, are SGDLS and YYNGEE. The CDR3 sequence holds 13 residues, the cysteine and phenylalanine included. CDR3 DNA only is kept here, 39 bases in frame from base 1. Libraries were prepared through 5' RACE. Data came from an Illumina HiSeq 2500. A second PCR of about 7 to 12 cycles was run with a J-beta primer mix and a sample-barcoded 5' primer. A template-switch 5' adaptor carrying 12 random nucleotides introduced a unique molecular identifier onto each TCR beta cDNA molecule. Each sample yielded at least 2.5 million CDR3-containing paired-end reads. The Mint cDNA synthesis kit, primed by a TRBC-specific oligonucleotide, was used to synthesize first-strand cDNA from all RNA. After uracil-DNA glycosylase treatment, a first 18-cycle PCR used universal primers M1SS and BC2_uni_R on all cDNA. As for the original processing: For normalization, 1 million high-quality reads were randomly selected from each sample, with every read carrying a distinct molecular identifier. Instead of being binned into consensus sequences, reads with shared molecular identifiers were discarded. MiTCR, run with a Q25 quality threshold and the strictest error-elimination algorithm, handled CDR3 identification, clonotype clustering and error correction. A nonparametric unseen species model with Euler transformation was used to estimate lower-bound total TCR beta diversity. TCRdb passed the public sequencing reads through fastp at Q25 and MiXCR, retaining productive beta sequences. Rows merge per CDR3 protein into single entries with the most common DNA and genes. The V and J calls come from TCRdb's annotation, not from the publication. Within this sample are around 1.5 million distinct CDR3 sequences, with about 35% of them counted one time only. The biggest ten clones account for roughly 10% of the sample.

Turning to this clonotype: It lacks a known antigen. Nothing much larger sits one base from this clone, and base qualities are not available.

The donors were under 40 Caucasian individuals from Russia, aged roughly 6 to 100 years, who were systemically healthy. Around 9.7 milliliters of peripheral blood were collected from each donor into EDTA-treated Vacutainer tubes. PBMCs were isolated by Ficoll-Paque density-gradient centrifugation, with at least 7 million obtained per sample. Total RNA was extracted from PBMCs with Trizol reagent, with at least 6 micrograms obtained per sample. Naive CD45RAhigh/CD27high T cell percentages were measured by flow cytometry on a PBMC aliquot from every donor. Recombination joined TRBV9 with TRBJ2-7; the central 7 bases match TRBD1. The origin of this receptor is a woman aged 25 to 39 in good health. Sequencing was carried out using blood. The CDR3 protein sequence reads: CASSEGTVYEQYF. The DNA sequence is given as TGTGCCAGCAGCGAAGGGACAGTCTACGAGCAGTACTTC.